These 20 T cell receptor beta chains were all obtained from the same sample, sequenced in a study of shared clonotypes between healthy human individuals. Generated by immunoSEQ multiplex PCR, the TCRdb table keeps only in-frame clones and is missing some. Among hundreds of thousands of clones listed, 73% were seen once. Input material: memory CD4+ T cells sorted from blood. Documented subset: CD45RA-negative fraction. Every receptor here comes from a woman in her 30s in good health.

This clone was observed a handful of times. J is TRBJ2-3 and V is TRBV11-2, with a weak D call TRBD2 (7 bases). The CDR3 extends over 14 amino acids. The ends were cut back, 0 bases at V and 5 bases at J, with 9 bases in the middle. From germline, CDR1 is SGHAT and CDR2 FQNNGV. CDR3 in DNA: TGTGCCAGCAGCTTAGAAAGGGGGGGAGATACGCAGTATTTT. As protein: CASSLERGGDTQYF.

The CDR3 loop is CASSFFRARETQYF. The CDR3 bases are TGTGCCAGCAGCTTCTTCAGGGCCCGGGAGACCCAGTACTTC. The chain combines TRBV5-6 with TRBJ2-5, with a tentative D call TRBD1 (5 bases). V was shortened by 2 bases and J by 5 bases, with 13 bases between the two germline ends. The CDR3 loop spans 14 amino acids. The germline gives CDR1 SGHDT, CDR2 YYEEEE.

A few counts support this clone. This chain joins TRBV14 and TRBJ2-7, with D tentatively TRBD1 or TRBD2 (6 bases each). The germline V gene encodes CDR1 SGHDN and CDR2 FVKESK. V lost 0 bases, J lost 4 bases, and 10 bases lay in between. This CDR3 contains 14 residues. DNA for the CDR3: TGTGCCAGCAGCCAAGATAGGGGGGAGTACGAGCAGTACTTC. Amino acids: CASSQDRGEYEQYF.

The chain employs TRBV6-5 and TRBJ2-7, with 9 bases identical to TRBD2. Germline values: CDR1 MNHEY, CDR2 SVGAGI. V trimming: 5 bases; J trimming: 5 bases; junction bases outside the gene matches: 4. The CDR3 is 13 residues long. The CDR3 is CASSIAGVHEQYF. The CDR3 coding sequence is TGTGCCAGCAGTATAGCGGGAGTTCACGAGCAGTACTTC.

The CDR3 protein is CANSWDSGDNEQFF. CDR3 DNA sequence: TGTGCCAACTCCTGGGATAGCGGGGACAATGAGCAGTTCTTC. V gene TRBV2 combines with J gene TRBJ2-1; TRBD2 matches 8 bases. CDR3 length equals 14 residues. Germline V gene sequence: CDR1 SNHLY, CDR2 FYNNEI. The V gene end was trimmed by 10 bases and the J gene end by 5 bases; junction bases not matched to a gene: 10.

J is TRBJ2-3 and V is TRBV6-1; D not resolved. Trimming took off 2 bases at V and 4 bases at J, with 10 bases between the two ends. Germline CDR1 reads MNHNS; CDR2 reads SASEGT. The CDR3 covers 14 residues. CDR3 residues: CASSETLGPDTQYF. The CDR3 DNA reads as TGTGCCAGCAGTGAAACCCTAGGGCCAGATACGCAGTATTTT.

V and J are TRBV27 and TRBJ2-5; maybe TRBD1 (6 bases). This CDR3 region has 15 residues. V was clipped by 3 bases and J by 2 bases, with 13 bases between them. Per the germline V gene, CDR1 is MNHEY and CDR2 is SMNVEV (reference sequence). CDR3 region: CASSFSGQYQETQYF. As DNA, the CDR3 is TGTGCCAGCAGTTTTTCCGGACAGTATCAAGAGACCCAGTACTTC.

This clone occurred a few times. CDR3 in DNA: TGTGCCAGCAGCTTAGTTAGCGGGTCAACAGATACGCAGTATTTT. It codes for CASSLVSGSTDTQYF. The chain couples TRBV7-9 to TRBJ2-3; 7 nucleotides align to TRBD2. The CDR3 loop spans 15 amino acids. Germline CDR1 is SEHNR and CDR2 is FQNEAQ (reference sequence). Trimming removed 1 base from V and 3 bases from J; junction bases left unmatched: 4.

V is TRBV6-1 and J is TRBJ2-2; 9 bases fit TRBD2. The CDR3 sequence is 20 residues long. CDR1 and CDR2 (germline): MNHNS, SASEGT. Germline trimming cut 2 bases from V and 5 bases from J; bases unmatched to any gene: 18. The CDR3 protein is CASSERGGRREGRWTGELFF. CDR3 coding DNA: TGTGCCAGCAGTGAACGGGGAGGGCGGCGGGAGGGCCGGTGGACCGGGGAGCTGTTTTTT.

The chain combines TRBV30 with TRBJ2-1; 11 bases match TRBD2. This CDR3 comprises 14 residues. V lost 2 bases and J lost 5; bases outside the gene matches: 2. CDR1 is GTSNPN, CDR2 SVGIG, per germline (reference sequence). The CDR3 protein is CAWSTSGRDNEQFF. CDR3 in DNA: TGTGCCTGGAGTACTAGCGGGAGAGACAATGAGCAGTTCTTC.

This clone was counted only a few times. The chain couples TRBV5-3 to TRBJ2-7, with no clear D. TRBV5-3 belongs to the ORF category, with a function that is uncertain. Trimming pared 1 base from V and 3 bases from J, leaving 14 bases between. The CDR3 contains 15 residues. Here the CDR3 reads CARSLPPRSFYEQYF. DNA of the CDR3: TGTGCCAGAAGCTTGCCACCACGATCCTTCTACGAGCAGTACTTC.

The chain links TRBV7-6 to TRBJ1-3; possibly TRBD1 for D (6 bases). Germline V gene data show CDR1 as SGHVS and CDR2 as FNYEAQ. The length of the CDR3 is 13 residues. Trimming cost V 0 bases and J 9 bases, with 9 bases left between them. CDR3 protein: CASSLARGGTIYF. For the CDR3, the DNA is TGTGCCAGCAGCTTAGCCAGGGGAGGCACCATATATTTT. The entire variable domain, with the rest obtained from reference TRBV7-6 and TRBJ1-3, is as follows: GAGVSQSPRYKVTKRGQDVALRCDPISGHVSLYWYRQALGQGPEFLTYFNYEAQQDKSGLPNDRFSAERPEGSISTLTIQRTEQRDSAMYRCASSLARGGTIYFGEGSWLTVV.

The chain is built from TRBV7-9 and TRBJ1-2; D is perhaps TRBD1 (6 bases). The V gene lost 1 base and the J gene lost 3 bases, with 12 bases spanning the gap. Germline loops: CDR1 SEHNR, CDR2 FQNEAQ (reference sequence). The CDR3 totals 15 residues. In DNA, the CDR3 is TGTGCCAGCAGCTTAGAACGGGACATCCACTATGGCTACACCTTC. It translates to CASSLERDIHYGYTF.

This clone was found a few times. This sequence joins TRBV19 and TRBJ2-2; 7 bases line up with TRBD2. After removal of 7 bases from V and 4 bases from J, the junction contained 15 bases not matched to a gene. CDR1 and CDR2 from the germline V gene are LNHDA and SQIVND (reference sequence). This CDR3 is built from 17 residues. In nucleotides, the CDR3 is TGTGCCAGTACCCGAGGGTTGGCGGGAGCGGTCACCGGGGAGCTGTTTTTT. This gives the protein CASTRGLAGAVTGELFF.

This clone has a single count. The sample contains more than one DNA sequence encoding this CDR3. The rearrangement links TRBV7-8 to TRBJ2-1; the D is unclear. Per the germline V gene, CDR1 is SGHVS and CDR2 is FQNEAQ. The CDR3 is made up of 11 amino acids. V was cut by 1 base and J by 10 bases, with 5 bases left in between. CDR3 protein: CASSLVGEQFF. CDR3 in DNA: TGTGCCAGCAGCTTAGTCGGGGAGCAGTTCTTC.

The V call is TRBV5-1, the J call TRBJ1-2; 12 bases fit TRBD1. The trim removed 7 bases at V and 4 bases at J, leaving 11 bases unmatched. There are 16 residues in the CDR3. Germline CDR1 SGHRS, CDR2 YFSETQ. CDR3 sequence (DNA): TGCGCCAGCTTACCGGGACAGGGGGCGCCCAGCTATGGCTACACCTTC. This translates into CASLPGQGAPSYGYTF.

The gene calls are TRBV19 and TRBJ1-4; TRBD1 aligns across 8 bases. Germline V gene lookup returns CDR1 LNHDA and CDR2 SQIVND (reference sequence). The CDR3 contains 15 residues. J lost 6 bases, V lost 1 base, and 4 bases had no gene match. The CDR3 loop reads CASSIAAGGYEKLFF. CDR3 bases: TGTGCCAGTAGTATAGCCGCAGGGGGCTATGAAAAACTGTTTTTT.

As for this clone: This likely stems from a read error, as it lies one base from a far larger clone. The sample has other DNA sequences that encode this CDR3 too. The chain uses TRBV18 and TRBJ2-3; possibly TRBD2 for D (7 bases). Germline CDR1 is KGHSH and CDR2 is LQKENI. This CDR3 region has 16 residues. V was cut by 2 bases and J by 6 bases, with 18 bases left in between. The CDR3 sequence: CASSPRPEGGTDTQYF. Here the CDR3 DNA reads TGTGCCAGCTCACCAAGACCTGAGGGGGGGACGGATACGCAGTATTTT.

In DNA, the CDR3 is TGTGCCAGCTCACCACCGGGCGGCGTGAGCACAGATACGCAGTATTTT. Its protein is CASSPPGGVSTDTQYF. This sequence joins TRBV18 and TRBJ2-3; no definite D call. Germline lookup yields CDR1 KGHSH and CDR2 LQKENI. The CDR3 totals 16 residues. V dropped 0 bases and J dropped 0 bases, with 10 bases sitting between them.

The rearrangement joins TRBV5-1 to TRBJ2-2; D may be TRBD1 or TRBD2 (6 bases each). Between the trimmed V and J ends, which lost 4 bases and 6 bases, there was a span of 19 bases. CDR3 length: 16 residues. Germline CDR1 is SGHRS and CDR2 is YFSETQ. The CDR3 DNA is TGCGCCAGCAGCGAAGGACGGGGGCCGGTCTCCGGGGAGCTGTTTTTT. Translation: CASSEGRGPVSGELFF.